This T cell receptor (beta chain) originates from a study of cytomegalovirus exposure and HLA in healthy donors. This CDR3 is 14 amino acids long. The germline CDR1 and CDR2 sequences are MNHEY and SMNVEV (reference sequence). V was shortened by 1 base and J by 2 bases, with 9 bases between the two germline ends. Primers included in the PCR were 60 Vbeta and 13 Jbeta primers. Produced via immunoSEQ multiplex PCR; TCRdb's table is partial and in-frame only. The sample consists of about 160,000 clones, around four fifths of them appearing once. This clonotype was sampled from a man aged 18 to 29 in good health and CMV-seropositive. The V gene is TRBV27, the J gene TRBJ2-7; a weak D match, TRBD2 (5 bases). Sequencing input: PBMCs. The CDR3 is CASSLFGETYEQYF. The CDR3 DNA sequence: TGTGCCAGCAGTTTATTTGGGGAGACCTACGAGCAGTACTTC.